What follows are 21 T cell receptor beta chains derived from one specimen sequenced in a study of graft-versus-host responses after intestinal transplantation listed by TCRdb under 2021. The sample's time point label is to be understood as: cells obtained before transplantation from donor or recipient. The library was generated by the immunoSEQ multiplex PCR assay. TCRdb mirrors the immuneACCESS table, restricted to in-frame sequences. Some clones are absent from its copies; in checked studies, under half trace to an unresolved V gene, and the reason for the others is unknown. For this sample there are tens of thousands of clones; over 90% appear just once. The leading ten clones occupy around 0.18% of the sample. Antigens of these TCRs are unknown. The input for sequencing was unstimulated CD4+ T cells sorted from spleen or lymph node cells, taken before transplant. Source of these receptors: a human donor who was the organ donor for an intestinal transplant.

The chain joins TRBV14 to TRBJ2-7; D call uncertain. This CDR3 is 11 amino acids long. The germline gives CDR1 SGHDN, CDR2 FVKESK. V lost 1 base, J lost 7 bases, and 5 bases lay in between. DNA of the CDR3: TGTGCCAGCAGCCAAGCTGTAGAGCAGTACTTC. The encoded protein is CASSQAVEQYF.

The gene calls are TRBV5-1 and TRBJ2-3, with D perhaps TRBD2 (6 bases). The V gene lost 0 bases and the J gene lost 0 bases, with 11 bases spanning the gap. This CDR3 has 16 amino acids. The germline V gene has CDR1 SGHRS and CDR2 YFSETQ. CDR3 DNA sequence: TGCGCCAGCAGCTTGGCGGTAGCGGAGAGCACAGATACGCAGTATTTT. It is translated as CASSLAVAESTDTQYF.

CDR3 protein: CASSFRAGGSKETQYF. The DNA of the CDR3 is TGTGCCAGCAGCTTTAGAGCAGGGGGAAGTAAAGAGACCCAGTACTTC. This rearrangement joins TRBV5-4 to TRBJ2-5, with 7 bases that match TRBD1. Germline-derived CDR1 and CDR2 are SGHNT and YYREEE (reference sequence). This CDR3 has 16 amino acids. After removal of 2 bases from V and 3 bases from J, the junction contained 10 bases not matched to a gene.

The rearrangement links TRBV6-5 to TRBJ1-6, with D perhaps matching TRBD1 (5 bases). Germline loops: CDR1 MNHEY, CDR2 SVGAGI. Trimming shortened V by 3 bases and J by 0 bases, and 6 bases separated the two germline ends. The CDR3 contains 15 residues. Written as DNA, the CDR3 is TGTGCCAGCAGTTATGACAGCTCCTATAATTCACCCCTCCACTTT. Its translation: CASSYDSSYNSPLHF.

J is TRBJ2-3 and V is TRBV5-1; 9 nucleotides line up with TRBD1. The length of the CDR3 is 14 residues. Germline trimming cut 4 bases from V and 9 bases from J; bases unmatched to any gene: 9. Germline CDR1 reads SGHRS; CDR2 reads YFSETQ. CDR3 nucleotides: TGCGCCAGCAGCCCCGGACAGGGGCAAGGGACGCAGTATTTT. It is translated as CASSPGQGQGTQYF.

J is TRBJ2-1 and V is TRBV6-1, with TRBD1 as a possible D gene (6 bases). Deletions cut 4 bases from V and 6 bases from J, with 13 bases between. The CDR3 consists of 14 residues. In germline, CDR1 is MNHNS, CDR2 SASEGT. CDR3 sequence: CASSVYVRGNEQFF. The CDR3 bases are TGTGCCAGCAGTGTGTACGTCAGGGGCAATGAGCAGTTCTTC.

The rearrangement uses TRBV11-2 and TRBJ2-2; no clear D gene. Germline CDR1 reads SGHAT; CDR2 reads FQNNGV. This CDR3 region has 13 residues. Trimming shortened V by 6 bases and J by 5 bases, and 10 bases separated the two germline ends. This chain's CDR3 is CASSPLLTGELFF. The DNA of the CDR3 is TGTGCCAGCAGTCCGCTTCTTACCGGGGAGCTGTTTTTT. Combining the CDR3 with reference TRBV11-2 and TRBJ2-2 gives the whole variable domain EAGVAQSPRYKIIEKRQSVAFWCNPISGHATLYWYQQILGQGPKLLIQFQNNGVVDDSQLPKDRFSAERLKGVDSTLKIQPAKLEDSAVYLCASSPLLTGELFFGEGSRLTVL.

The V and J genes are TRBV25-1 and TRBJ1-3, with no clear D. With 1 base removed from V and 4 bases from J, the gap between germline ends came to 5 bases. Germline loops: CDR1 MGHDK, CDR2 SYGVNS. The CDR3 is 13 residues long. The CDR3: CASSELPGNTIYF. The CDR3 region has the DNA TGTGCCAGCAGTGAATTACCAGGAAACACCATATATTTT.

This chain connects TRBV6-5 to TRBJ2-7; 7 bases map to TRBD2. The germline V gene has CDR1 MNHEY and CDR2 SVGAGI. V lost 6 bases to trimming and J lost 0 bases; unmatched junction nucleotides: 8. The CDR3 sequence is 15 residues long. The CDR3 sequence: CASSAVWGGSYEQYF. CDR3 DNA: TGTGCCAGCAGCGCCGTATGGGGGGGCTCCTACGAGCAGTACTTC.

This sequence joins TRBV11-1 and TRBJ2-2; D is unresolved. The CDR3 covers 13 residues. With 5 bases removed from V and 9 bases from J, the gap between germline ends came to 13 bases. Germline V gene sequence: CDR1 SGHAT, CDR2 FQDESV (reference sequence). The chain's CDR3 is CASSPIGGRELFF. DNA for the CDR3: TGTGCCAGCAGCCCAATAGGCGGAAGGGAGCTGTTTTTT.

This sequence joins TRBV11-2 and TRBJ1-1, with 8 positions matching TRBD1. Per germline, CDR1 SGHAT and CDR2 FQNNGV. This CDR3 spans 14 amino acids. V shed 1 base, J shed 4 bases, and the junction held 2 bases outside the gene matches. Here the CDR3 reads CASSLVDRGTEAFF. The DNA of the CDR3 is TGTGCCAGCAGCTTAGTCGACAGGGGCACTGAAGCTTTCTTT.

The rearrangement links TRBV6-1 to TRBJ2-1; weak D call: TRBD2 (5 bases). CDR1 and CDR2 from the germline V gene are MNHNS and SASEGT. The CDR3 covers 13 residues. The germline V and J ends were trimmed by 3 bases and 10 bases, with 13 bases remaining between them. CDR3 nucleotides: TGTGCCAGCAGTGATTTACTAGTATTCGAGCAGTTCTTC. Encoded protein: CASSDLLVFEQFF.

The rearrangement joins TRBV27 to TRBJ2-5; 9 bases line up with TRBD1. The J call may be mistaken, given a closer DNA end match to TRBJ2-7. CDR3 size: 15 residues. Germline V gene sequence: CDR1 MNHEY, CDR2 SMNVEV (reference sequence). The CDR3 sequence is CASNQLGQGPNEQYF. The CDR3, as DNA: TGTGCCAGCAATCAACTCGGACAGGGGCCGAACGAGCAGTACTTC.

The V and J genes are TRBV7-2 and TRBJ1-3; D is possibly TRBD1 (6 bases). The germline V and J ends were trimmed by 2 bases and 0 bases, with 14 bases remaining between them. The CDR3 contains 17 residues. Germline lookup yields CDR1 SGHTA and CDR2 FQGNSA. CDR3 nucleotides: TGTGCCAGCAGCTTAATGGGACAAATAACCTCTGGAAACACCATATATTTT. Translated: CASSLMGQITSGNTIYF. Full variable domain (remainder filled in from reference TRBV7-2 and TRBJ1-3): GAGVSQSPSNKVTEKGKDVELRCDPISGHTALYWYRQSLGQGLEFLIYFQGNSAPDKSGLPSDRFSAERTGGSVSTLTIQRTQQEDSAVYLCASSLMGQITSGNTIYFGEGSWLTVV.

The V call is TRBV7-9, the J call TRBJ1-3, with 7 bases fitting TRBD1. The V gene end was trimmed by 4 bases and the J gene end by 4 bases; junction bases not matched to a gene: 4. Germline assignment: CDR1 SEHNR and CDR2 FQNEAQ (reference sequence). The CDR3 runs 14 residues. The DNA for the CDR3 is TGTGCCAGCAGCTATCGACAGGGAGGAAACACCATATATTTT. Its protein product is CASSYRQGGNTIYF.

This sequence joins TRBV11-3 and TRBJ1-2; 9 bases align to TRBD1. The germline V gene encodes CDR1 SGHNT and CDR2 YENEEA. This CDR3 is 16 amino acids long. V lost 2 bases and J lost 4; bases outside the gene matches: 8. CDR3 sequence: CASSLSGTGSPYGYTF. The CDR3 coding sequence is TGTGCCAGCAGCTTATCGGGGACAGGGAGTCCCTATGGCTACACCTTC. Full variable domain (rest looked up from reference TRBV11-3 and TRBJ1-2): EAGVVQSPRYKIIEKKQPVAFWCNPISGHNTLYWYLQNLGQGPELLIRYENEEAVDDSQLPKDRFSAERLKGVDSTLKIQPAELGDSAVYLCASSLSGTGSPYGYTFGSGTRLTVV.

The chain employs TRBV1 and TRBJ2-4; the D call in the table, TRBD2, was not verified against the DNA. TRBV1 is a documented pseudogene. This CDR3 comprises 17 residues. DNA of the CDR3: TGCACCAGCAGCCATGGATCGGAGGTTCGGGCCAAAAACATTCAGTACTTC. It codes for CTSSHGSEVRAKNIQYF.

This clone was observed once. J is TRBJ2-7 and V is TRBV2; D uncertain. This CDR3 has 12 residues. V lost 5 bases to trimming and J lost 1 base, with 6 bases between them. Germline-derived CDR1 and CDR2 are SNHLY and FYNNEI. In nucleotides, the CDR3 is TGTGCCAGCAGTCTAGGATCCTACGAGCAGTACTTC. Translating it yields CASSLGSYEQYF. The full variable domain, rest sourced from reference TRBV2 and TRBJ2-7, is EPEVTQTPSHQVTQMGQEVILRCVPISNHLYFYWYRQILGQKVEFLVSFYNNEISEKSEIFDDQFSVERPDGSNFTLKIRSTKLEDSAMYFCASSLGSYEQYFGPGTRLTVT.

The chain joins TRBV28 to TRBJ2-7; 11 positions match TRBD2. V lost 8 bases to trimming and J lost 0 bases; unmatched junction nucleotides: 15. Germline values: CDR1 MDHEN, CDR2 SYDVKM. The CDR3 totals 18 residues. Here the CDR3 reads CASGTSFVAGGPSYEQYF. For the CDR3, the DNA is TGTGCCAGCGGTACCAGTTTCGTAGCGGGGGGGCCCTCCTACGAGCAGTACTTC.

This chain joins TRBV6-6 and TRBJ2-2, with TRBD1 matching over 7 bases. Germline loops: CDR1 MNHNY, CDR2 SVGAGI (reference sequence). This CDR3 comprises 16 residues. V shed 3 bases and J 1 base; nucleotides not matched to a gene: 5. CDR3 in DNA: TGTGCCAGCAGTTATCGGGGACAGTTGAACACCGGGGAGCTGTTTTTT. Residues: CASSYRGQLNTGELFF.

The J gene is TRBJ1-4, the V gene TRBV18; tentatively, D is TRBD1 (6 bases). Trimming took 3 bases from V and 8 from J, leaving 16 bases between them. CDR3 length: 15 amino acids. Looked up from germline, CDR1 is KGHSH and CDR2 is LQKENI. The CDR3 DNA follows: TGTGCCAGCTCACCTACGGTAGGGGGAGGAGAAAAACTGTTTTTT. Amino acid sequence: CASSPTVGGGEKLFF.